This T cell receptor (beta chain) was identified in a study of blood T cell repertoires in COVID-19. CDR1 SEHNR and CDR2 FQNEAQ come from the germline V gene (reference sequence). This CDR3 spans 13 amino acids. Trimming removed 5 bases from V and 10 bases from J; junction bases left unmatched: 10. Here immunoSEQ multiplex PCR was the method, and the copy in TCRdb shows in-frame clones only, minus some. The sample has around 210,000 clones, approximately 80% seen once; the top ten hold 0.9% to 0.95%. The receptor's source is a man in his 60s with COVID-19, enrolled during active disease. Sequenced sample: peripheral blood. The J gene is TRBJ1-2, the V gene TRBV7-9, with 7 positions matching TRBD1. The CDR3 DNA follows: TGTGCCAGCAGCCCGGGACAGTATTTTTCCTACACCTTC. This codes for CASSPGQYFSYTF.